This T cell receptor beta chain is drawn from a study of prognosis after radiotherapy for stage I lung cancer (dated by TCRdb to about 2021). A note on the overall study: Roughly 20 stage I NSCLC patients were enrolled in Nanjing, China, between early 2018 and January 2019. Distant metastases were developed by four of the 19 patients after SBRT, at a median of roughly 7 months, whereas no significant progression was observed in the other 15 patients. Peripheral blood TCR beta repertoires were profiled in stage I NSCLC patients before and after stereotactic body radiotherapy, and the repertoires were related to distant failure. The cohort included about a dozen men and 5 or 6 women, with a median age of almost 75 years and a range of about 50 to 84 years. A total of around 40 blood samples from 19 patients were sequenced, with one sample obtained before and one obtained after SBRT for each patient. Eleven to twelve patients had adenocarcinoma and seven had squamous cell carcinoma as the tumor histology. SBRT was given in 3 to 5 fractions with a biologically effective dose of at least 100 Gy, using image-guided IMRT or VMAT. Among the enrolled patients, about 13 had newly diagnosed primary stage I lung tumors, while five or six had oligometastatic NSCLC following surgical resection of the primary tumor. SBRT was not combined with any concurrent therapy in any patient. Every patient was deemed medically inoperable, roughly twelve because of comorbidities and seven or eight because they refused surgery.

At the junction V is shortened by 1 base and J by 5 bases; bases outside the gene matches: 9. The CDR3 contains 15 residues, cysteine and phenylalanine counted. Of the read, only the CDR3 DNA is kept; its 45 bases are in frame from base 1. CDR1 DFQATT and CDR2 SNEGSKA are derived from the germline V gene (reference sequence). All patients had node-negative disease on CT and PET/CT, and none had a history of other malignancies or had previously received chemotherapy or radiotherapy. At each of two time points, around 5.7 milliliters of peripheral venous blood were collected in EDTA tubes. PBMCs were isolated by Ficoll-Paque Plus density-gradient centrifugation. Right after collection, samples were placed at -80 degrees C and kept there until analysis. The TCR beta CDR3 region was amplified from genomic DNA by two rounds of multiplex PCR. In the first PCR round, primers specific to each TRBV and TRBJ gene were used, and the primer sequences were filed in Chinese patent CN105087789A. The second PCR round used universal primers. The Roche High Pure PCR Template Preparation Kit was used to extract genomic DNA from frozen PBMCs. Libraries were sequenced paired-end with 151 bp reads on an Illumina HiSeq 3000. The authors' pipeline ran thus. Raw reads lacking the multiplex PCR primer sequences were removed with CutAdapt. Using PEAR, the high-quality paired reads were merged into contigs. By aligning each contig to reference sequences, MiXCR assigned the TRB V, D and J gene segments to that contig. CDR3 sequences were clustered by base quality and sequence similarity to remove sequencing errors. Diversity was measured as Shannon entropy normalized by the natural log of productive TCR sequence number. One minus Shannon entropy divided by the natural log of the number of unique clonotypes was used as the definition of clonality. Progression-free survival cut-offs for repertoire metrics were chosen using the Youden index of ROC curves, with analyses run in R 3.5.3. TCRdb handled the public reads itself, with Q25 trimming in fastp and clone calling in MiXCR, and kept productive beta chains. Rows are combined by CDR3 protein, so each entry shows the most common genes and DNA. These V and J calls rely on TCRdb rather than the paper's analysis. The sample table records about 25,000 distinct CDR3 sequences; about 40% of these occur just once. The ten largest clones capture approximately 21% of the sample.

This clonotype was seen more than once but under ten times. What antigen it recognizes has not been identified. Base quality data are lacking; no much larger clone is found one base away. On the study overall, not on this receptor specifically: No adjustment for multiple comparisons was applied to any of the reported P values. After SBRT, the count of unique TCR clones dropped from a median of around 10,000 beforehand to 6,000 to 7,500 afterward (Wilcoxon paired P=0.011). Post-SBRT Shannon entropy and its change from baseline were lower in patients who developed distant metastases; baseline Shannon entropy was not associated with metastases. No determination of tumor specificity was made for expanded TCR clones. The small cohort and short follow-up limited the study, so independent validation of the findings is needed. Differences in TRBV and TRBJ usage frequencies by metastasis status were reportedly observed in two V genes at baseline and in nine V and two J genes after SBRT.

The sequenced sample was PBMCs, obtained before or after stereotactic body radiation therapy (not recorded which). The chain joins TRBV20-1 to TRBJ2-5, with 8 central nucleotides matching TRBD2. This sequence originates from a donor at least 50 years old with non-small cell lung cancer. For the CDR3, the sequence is CSARAETREGETQYF. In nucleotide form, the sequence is TGCAGTGCTAGAGCCGAGACCCGGGAGGGTGAGACCCAGTACTTC.